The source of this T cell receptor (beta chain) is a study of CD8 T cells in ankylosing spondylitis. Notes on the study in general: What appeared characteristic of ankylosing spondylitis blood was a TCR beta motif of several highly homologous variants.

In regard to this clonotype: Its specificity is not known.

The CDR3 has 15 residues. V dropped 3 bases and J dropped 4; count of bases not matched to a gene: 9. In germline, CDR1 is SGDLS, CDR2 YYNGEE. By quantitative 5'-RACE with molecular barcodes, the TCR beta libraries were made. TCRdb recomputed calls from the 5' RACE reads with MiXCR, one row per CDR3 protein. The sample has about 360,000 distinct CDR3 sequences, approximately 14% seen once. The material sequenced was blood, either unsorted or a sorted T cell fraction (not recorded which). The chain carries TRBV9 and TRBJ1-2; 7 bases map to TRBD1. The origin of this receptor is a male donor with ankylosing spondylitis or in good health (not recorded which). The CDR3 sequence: CASSAGDSKIYGYTF. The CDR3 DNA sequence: TGTGCCAGCAGCGCCGGGGACAGCAAAATCTATGGCTACACCTTC.